The present TCR beta chain was sequenced within a study of metastatic and nonmetastatic thyroid tumors. Study context: Comparison of repertoires was carried out across blood and tumor or nodule tissue from malignant and benign thyroid patients.

Original handling: For papillary thyroid cancer, a distant-metastasis classifier was constructed from CDR3 differences observed across clinicopathological groups. TCRdb re-processed the PCR reads through MiXCR. TCRdb, rather than the study authors, made the V and J calls. Of about 21,000 clones in the sample, roughly 30% were seen once. All patients reached thyroid surgery having received no treatment beforehand. This CDR3 contains 18 residues. V shed 0 bases, J shed 7 bases, and the junction held 13 bases outside the gene matches. Germline V gives CDR1 SNHLY, CDR2 FYNNEI. As for this clone: Its antigen is unidentified. It may be a read error: a sequence one base away is much more abundant.

Study-wide findings and caveats: A significant increase in TCR beta diversity was reportedly seen in malignant thyroid tumors relative to benign nodules, in blood and tumor.

The clonotype originates from a male donor with papillary thyroid cancer or a benign thyroid nodule (not recorded which). Some clones in this sample may be carry-over from other donors' samples. What was sequenced was tumor tissue. V is TRBV2 and J is TRBJ2-7; 12 bases are a match to TRBD2. The CDR3 sequence is CASSEAGTLAGGPTEQYF. CDR3 coding DNA: TGTGCCAGCAGTGAAGCTGGCACCCTAGCGGGAGGGCCGACGGAGCAGTACTTC.